The clone carrying this T cell receptor beta chain was found a few times. The record originates from a study of T cells in Graves' hyperthyroidism and ophthalmopathy. As for the study in general: Upon initial diagnosis and before any treatment, peripheral blood was collected.

Amplification of TCR beta CDR3 regions used RNA as the template. HTBI primers were employed in a first-round RT-PCR of the TCR CDR3. TCRdb reprocessed the multiplex PCR reads via MiXCR and lists one record per CDR3 protein. The table lists approximately 610,000 distinct CDR3 sequences, about 15% of them singletons. V lost 1 base and J lost 3; bases outside the gene matches: 3. This CDR3 has 14 residues. Germline V gene sequence: CDR1 PRHDT, CDR2 FYEKMQ (reference sequence). Patients were excluded for uncontrolled infection, other autoimmune disease, pregnancy or lactation. The study based diagnoses on clinical symptoms, serum thyroxine and TRAb, thyroid ultrasound and orbital computed tomography.

This sequence was found in a woman aged 40 to 50 with Graves' ophthalmopathy. The V gene is TRBV13, the J gene TRBJ2-7; 7 bases are shared with TRBD1. Sequenced input: blood. CDR3 loop: CASSLVGGRYEQYF. For the CDR3, the DNA is TGTGCCAGCAGCTTAGTAGGGGGCCGCTACGAGCAGTACTTC.